The clone carrying this TCR beta chain was counted a few times. TCRdb keeps only in-frame clones here, not all; method: immunoSEQ multiplex PCR. The sample lists approximately 86,000 clones; around four fifths were seen once. This sample is drawn from a study of blood T cell repertoires in COVID-19. Germline loops: CDR1 MNHEY, CDR2 SVGEGT. The CDR3 spans 14 residues. Trimming left V 0 bases short and J 0 bases short, with 4 bases between. The TCR comes from a man aged 50 or older with acute or convalescent COVID-19. The source material was peripheral blood. This sequence joins TRBV6-2 or TRBV6-3 and TRBJ2-3; D unclear. The CDR3 protein is CASSYSTSTDTQYF. DNA of the CDR3: TGTGCCAGCAGTTACTCGACTAGCACAGATACGCAGTATTTT.